This TCR beta chain came from a study of identical twins (dated by TCRdb to 2015 to 2016). Some background on the complete study: To test whether fetal clonotypes persist, the study used deep sequencing on TCR alpha and beta repertoires from monozygotic twins, unrelated adults of various ages, and cord blood. Replicate twin experiments were performed at different times using different library preparation protocols to rule out contamination. The study at large found these results: Fewer insertions were carried by abundant cord blood beta clonotypes; a weaker similar trend was observed in young adult naive repertoires, while no such trend was observed in memory repertoires. Out-of-frame TCR alpha sequences shared between twins showed an excess of low generation-probability sequences compared with coincidental sharing between unrelated individuals. Out-of-frame TCR alpha sharing in monozygotic twins was systematically underestimated by recombination models, whereas sharing between unrelated individuals was in agreement with the recombination models. Because the same donors could not be followed over many years, the conclusions relied on cross-sectional statistical analysis. Invariant T cells such as MAIT and iNKT could partly confound zero-insertion analyses, although diverse VJ usage argued against such confounding for most clonotypes. The excess sharing between twins in beta out-of-frame sequences was weaker because fewer shared sequences reduced the signal-to-noise ratio.

This clonotype was recorded many times. What antigen it recognizes has not been identified. Per-base quality was not reported, and no clone a single base away is much larger than it. To prepare the library, 5' RACE was applied. TCRdb records Illumina HiSeq 2000 as the sequencer. A universal primer binding site was introduced by template switching, and a unique molecular identifier was present in the final cDNA, enabling accurate counting of TCR cDNA molecules. First-strand cDNA for TCR alpha and beta chains was synthesized from specific primers in the conserved constant-segment region. To control for contamination, each cDNA library was double barcoded with a SMART-Mk sample barcode plus Illumina barcodes. TruSeq adapter sequences along with Illumina sample barcodes were introduced in two successive PCR steps. The TCR alpha and beta cDNA libraries were sequenced on the Illumina HiSeq platform using custom primers. For the original study's pipeline: MiGEC was used to process raw reads and extract unique molecular identifiers, and MiXCR was used to find CDR3 positions. For each individual, recombination models were inferred using an EM algorithm with the repgenHMM and IGoR tools. Shared clonotype analysis was performed with the tcR package in R, normalizing sharing by the product of cloneset sizes. To study raw recombination free of thymic and clonal selection effects, out-of-frame nonproductive sequences were analyzed. TCRdb reanalyzed the raw reads on its own, using fastp at Q25 for trimming and MiXCR for clone calling, and kept in-frame beta chains. Duplicate CDR3 protein sequences are folded into a single record with the most common DNA and genes. The V and J calls were determined by TCRdb, not by the authors. This sample is represented by 200,000 to 250,000 distinct CDR3 sequences; 10% to 15% of them were singletons. Clones ranked in the top ten supply 3.5% to 4.5% of the sample.

All donors were healthy Caucasians. Three pairs of female monozygotic twins, all aged about 18 to 30 years, were included in the twin cohort. Miltenyi CD45RO+ enrichment and human naive T-cell isolation kits were used to isolate memory (CD45RO+) and naive T cells from PBMC. There are 13 amino acids in the CDR3, from cysteine to phenylalanine inclusive. Only the CDR3 part of the read is kept: 39 bases, read in frame from the first base. V was cut back by 4 bases and J by 8 bases, leaving a gap of 12 bases between them. CDR1 MGHRA and CDR2 YSYEKL were looked up in the germline V gene. This same sample was also part of a study on yellow fever vaccine responses in identical twins. As described in the second report: The T cell response to vaccination in identical twins was reported by the authors to appear partly convergent and partly personalized. Focusing on identical twins, the study followed the T cell clones that responded to the vaccine, and did so with precision.

The chain is encoded by TRBV4-1 joined to TRBJ2-1; TRBD1 is a weak D gene call, 5 bases matching. Sample: memory (CD45RO+) T cells sorted from blood. The cell subset or site tag for this specimen amounts to: CD45RO+ enriched T cells. The TCR sequence derives from a woman between 18 and 29 years old in good health. The nucleotides are TGCGCCAGCAGCCTGAGACAAGGGGATGAGCAGTTCTTC. Its protein reads: CASSLRQGDEQFF.